This T cell receptor beta chain was observed in a study of tumor and adjacent non-tumor tissue in lung cancer. Study-level results: Higher tumor TCR diversity was associated with shorter survival.

Worth noting for this clonotype: Its antigen is unidentified.

This sample's RNA came from whole unsorted tissue. Distant lung tissue was collected more than 3 cm away from the tumor edge. TCRbeta libraries were built with three rounds of nested PCR, modified from ARM-PCR. TCRdb re-analysed the multiplex PCR reads in MiXCR, keeping a single row per CDR3 protein. Among about 48,000 distinct CDR3 sequences, 55% to 65% were seen once, and the ten largest hold about 32%. The sequenced sample consisted of distant non-tumor lung tissue. This sequence originates from a woman aged 70 to 79 with non-small cell lung cancer.

The CDR3 protein is CSNNGDNYEQYF. The DNA of the CDR3 is TGCAGCAATAACGGGGACAACTACGAGCAGTACTTC. The V and J genes are TRBV29-1 and TRBJ2-7; D might be TRBD1 (6 bases). The CDR3 runs to 12 residues. V lost 8 bases to trimming and J lost 3 bases, with 14 bases between them. Germline CDR1 is SQVTM and CDR2 is ANQGSEA.